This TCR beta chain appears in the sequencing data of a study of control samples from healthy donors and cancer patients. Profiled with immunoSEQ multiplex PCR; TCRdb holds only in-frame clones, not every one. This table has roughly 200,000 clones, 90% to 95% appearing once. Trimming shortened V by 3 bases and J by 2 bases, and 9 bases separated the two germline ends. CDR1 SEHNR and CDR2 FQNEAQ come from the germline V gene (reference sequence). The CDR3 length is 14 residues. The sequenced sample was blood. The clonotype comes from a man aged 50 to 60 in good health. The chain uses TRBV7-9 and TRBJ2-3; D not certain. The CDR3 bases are TGTGCCAGCAGCTTTTATTACATCACAGATACGCAGTATTTT. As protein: CASSFYYITDTQYF.